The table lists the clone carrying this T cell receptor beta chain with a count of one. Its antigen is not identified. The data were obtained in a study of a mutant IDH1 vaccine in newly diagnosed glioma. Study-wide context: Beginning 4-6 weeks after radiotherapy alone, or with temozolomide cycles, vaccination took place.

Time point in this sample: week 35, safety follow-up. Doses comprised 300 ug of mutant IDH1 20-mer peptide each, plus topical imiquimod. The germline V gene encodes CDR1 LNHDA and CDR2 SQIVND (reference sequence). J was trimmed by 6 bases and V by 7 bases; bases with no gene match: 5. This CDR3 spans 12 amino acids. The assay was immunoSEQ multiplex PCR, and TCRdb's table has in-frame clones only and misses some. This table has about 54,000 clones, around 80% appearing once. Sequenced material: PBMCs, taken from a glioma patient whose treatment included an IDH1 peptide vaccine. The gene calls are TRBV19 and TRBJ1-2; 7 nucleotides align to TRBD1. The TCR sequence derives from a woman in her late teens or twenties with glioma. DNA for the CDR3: TGTGCCAGTATAGGGGACAGAGATGGCTACACCTTC. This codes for CASIGDRDGYTF.